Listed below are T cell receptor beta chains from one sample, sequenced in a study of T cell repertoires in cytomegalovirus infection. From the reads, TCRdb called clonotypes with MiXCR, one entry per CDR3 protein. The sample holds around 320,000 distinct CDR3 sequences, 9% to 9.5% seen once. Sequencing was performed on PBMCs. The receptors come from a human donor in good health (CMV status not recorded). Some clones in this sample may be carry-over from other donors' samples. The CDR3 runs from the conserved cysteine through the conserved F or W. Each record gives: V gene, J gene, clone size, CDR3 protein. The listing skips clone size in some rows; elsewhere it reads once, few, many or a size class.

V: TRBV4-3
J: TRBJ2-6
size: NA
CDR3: CASSHSLGGAGSGANVLTF

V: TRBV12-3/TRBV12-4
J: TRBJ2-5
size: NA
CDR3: CASSLNRQTQYF

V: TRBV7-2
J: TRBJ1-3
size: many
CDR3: CASSSASGNTIYF

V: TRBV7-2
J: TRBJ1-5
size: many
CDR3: CASSLVGGMVMSGQPQHF

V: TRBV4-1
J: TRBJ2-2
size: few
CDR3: CASSQESLRTNTGELFF

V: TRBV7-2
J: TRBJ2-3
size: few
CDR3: CASSRTRGSTDTQYF

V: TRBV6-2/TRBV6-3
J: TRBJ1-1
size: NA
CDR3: CASSDRTAFHGTEAFF

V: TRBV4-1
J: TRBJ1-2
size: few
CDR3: CASSQQGGTNYGYTF

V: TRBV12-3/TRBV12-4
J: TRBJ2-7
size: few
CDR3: CASSPFKDEQYF

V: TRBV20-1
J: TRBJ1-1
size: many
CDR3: CSARILGVAFF

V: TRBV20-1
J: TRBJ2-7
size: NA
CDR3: CSGREGATYEQYF

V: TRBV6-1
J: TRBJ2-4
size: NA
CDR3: CASSPKADKNIQYF

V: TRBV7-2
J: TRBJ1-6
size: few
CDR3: CASSLIPPSSPLHF

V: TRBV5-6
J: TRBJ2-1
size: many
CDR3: CASSLVGTENEQFF

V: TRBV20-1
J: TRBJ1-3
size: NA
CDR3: CSAATGNGNTIYF

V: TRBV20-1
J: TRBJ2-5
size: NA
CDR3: CSASSSLGTQYF

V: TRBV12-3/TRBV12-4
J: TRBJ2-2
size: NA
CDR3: CASSFKGTTTTGELFF

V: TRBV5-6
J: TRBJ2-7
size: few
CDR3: CASTVDRSVTSEQYF

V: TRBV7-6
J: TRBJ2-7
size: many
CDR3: CASSFSQGLEQYF

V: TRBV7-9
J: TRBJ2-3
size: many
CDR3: CASSPGLGRNTDTQYF

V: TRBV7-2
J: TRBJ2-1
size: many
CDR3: CASSPTPTPTNEQFF

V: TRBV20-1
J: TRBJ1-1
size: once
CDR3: CSEGTEAFF

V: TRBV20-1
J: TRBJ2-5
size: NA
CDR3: CSARTSATQYF

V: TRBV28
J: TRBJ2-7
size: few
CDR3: CASTLSGGKSYEQYF

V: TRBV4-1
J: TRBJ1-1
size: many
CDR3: CASSPSTTGTGMSTEAFF

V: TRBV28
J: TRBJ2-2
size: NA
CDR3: CASSSFRWTGELFF

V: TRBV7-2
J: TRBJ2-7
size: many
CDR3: CATALAGGRRYEQYF

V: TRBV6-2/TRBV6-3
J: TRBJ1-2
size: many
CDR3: CASRLPSSYGYTF

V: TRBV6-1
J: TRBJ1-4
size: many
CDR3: CASSSIRGESTNEKLFF

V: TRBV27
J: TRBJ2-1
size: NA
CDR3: CASSLTDWNNEQFF

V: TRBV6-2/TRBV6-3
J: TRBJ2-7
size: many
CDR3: CASSYSRDRGYEQYF

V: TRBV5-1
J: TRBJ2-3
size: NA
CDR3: CASSLGPGGRTDTQYF

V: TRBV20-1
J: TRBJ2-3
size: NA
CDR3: CSARRLAGGPIADTQYF

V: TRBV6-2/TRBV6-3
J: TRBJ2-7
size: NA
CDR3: CASSPWTGRYEQYF

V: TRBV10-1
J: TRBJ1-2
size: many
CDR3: CASGDSTSNYGYTF

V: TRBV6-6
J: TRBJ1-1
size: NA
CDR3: CASILPLGDHTEAFF

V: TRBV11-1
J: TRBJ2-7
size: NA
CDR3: CASSSPFDLPASYEQYF

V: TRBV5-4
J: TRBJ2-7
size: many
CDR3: CASSFAGAYEQYF

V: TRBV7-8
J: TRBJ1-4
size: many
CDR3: CASSLSEGDEKLFF

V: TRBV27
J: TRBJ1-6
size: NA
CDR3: CASSSVGAGGSPLHF

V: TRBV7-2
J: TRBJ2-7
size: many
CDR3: CASSGGPPPTYEQYF

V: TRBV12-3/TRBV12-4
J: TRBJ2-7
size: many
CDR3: CASSSRRFYEQYF

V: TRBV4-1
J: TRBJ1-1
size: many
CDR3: CASSQADRPLAAEAFF

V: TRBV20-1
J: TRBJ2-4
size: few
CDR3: CSARWRGGVIAKNIQYF

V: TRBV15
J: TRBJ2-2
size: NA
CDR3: CATGQGDITGELFF

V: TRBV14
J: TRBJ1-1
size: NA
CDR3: CASSAYINTEAFF

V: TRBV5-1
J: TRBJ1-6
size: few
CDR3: CASSFFNTVGSPLHF

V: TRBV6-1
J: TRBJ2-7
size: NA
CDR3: CASREGGPYEQYF

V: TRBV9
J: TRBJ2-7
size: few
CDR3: CASSVNWEGDYEQYF